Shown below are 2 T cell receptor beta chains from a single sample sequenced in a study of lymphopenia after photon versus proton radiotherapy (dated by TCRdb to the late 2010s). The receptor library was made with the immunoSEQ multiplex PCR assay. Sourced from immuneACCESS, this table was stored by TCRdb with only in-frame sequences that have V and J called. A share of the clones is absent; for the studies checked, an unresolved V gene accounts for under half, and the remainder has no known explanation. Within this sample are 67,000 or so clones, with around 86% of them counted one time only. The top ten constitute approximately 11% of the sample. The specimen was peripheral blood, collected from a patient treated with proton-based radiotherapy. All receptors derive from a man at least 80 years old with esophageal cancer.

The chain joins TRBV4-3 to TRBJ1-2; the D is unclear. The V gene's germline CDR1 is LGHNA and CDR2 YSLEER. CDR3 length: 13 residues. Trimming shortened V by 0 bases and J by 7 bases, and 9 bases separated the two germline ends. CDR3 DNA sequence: TGCGCCAGCAGCCAAGATGGGCGGGGTGGCTACACCTTC. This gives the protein CASSQDGRGGYTF.

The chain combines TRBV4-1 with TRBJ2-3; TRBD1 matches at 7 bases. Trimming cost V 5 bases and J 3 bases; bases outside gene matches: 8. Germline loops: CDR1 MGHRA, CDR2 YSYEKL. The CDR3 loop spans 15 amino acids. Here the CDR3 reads CASSYLHRGTDTQYF. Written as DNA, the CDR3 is TGCGCCAGCAGCTACCTCCACAGGGGAACAGATACGCAGTATTTT.